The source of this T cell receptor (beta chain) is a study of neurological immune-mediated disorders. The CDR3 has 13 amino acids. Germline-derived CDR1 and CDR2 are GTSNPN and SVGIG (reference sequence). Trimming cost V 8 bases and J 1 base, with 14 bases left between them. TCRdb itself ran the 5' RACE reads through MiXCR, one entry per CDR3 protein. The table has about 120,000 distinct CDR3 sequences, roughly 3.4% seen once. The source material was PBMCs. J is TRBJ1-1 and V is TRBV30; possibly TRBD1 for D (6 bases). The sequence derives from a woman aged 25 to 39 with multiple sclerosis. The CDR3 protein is CAGYRVRNTEAFF. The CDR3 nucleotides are TGTGCCGGTTACAGGGTGAGGAACACTGAAGCTTTCTTT. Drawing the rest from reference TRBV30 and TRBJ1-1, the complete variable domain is SQTIHQWPATLVQPVGSPLSLECTVEGTSNPNLYWYRQAAGRGLQLLFYSVGIGQISSEVPQNLSASRPQDRQFILSSKKLLLSDSGFYLCAGYRVRNTEAFFGQGTRLTVV.